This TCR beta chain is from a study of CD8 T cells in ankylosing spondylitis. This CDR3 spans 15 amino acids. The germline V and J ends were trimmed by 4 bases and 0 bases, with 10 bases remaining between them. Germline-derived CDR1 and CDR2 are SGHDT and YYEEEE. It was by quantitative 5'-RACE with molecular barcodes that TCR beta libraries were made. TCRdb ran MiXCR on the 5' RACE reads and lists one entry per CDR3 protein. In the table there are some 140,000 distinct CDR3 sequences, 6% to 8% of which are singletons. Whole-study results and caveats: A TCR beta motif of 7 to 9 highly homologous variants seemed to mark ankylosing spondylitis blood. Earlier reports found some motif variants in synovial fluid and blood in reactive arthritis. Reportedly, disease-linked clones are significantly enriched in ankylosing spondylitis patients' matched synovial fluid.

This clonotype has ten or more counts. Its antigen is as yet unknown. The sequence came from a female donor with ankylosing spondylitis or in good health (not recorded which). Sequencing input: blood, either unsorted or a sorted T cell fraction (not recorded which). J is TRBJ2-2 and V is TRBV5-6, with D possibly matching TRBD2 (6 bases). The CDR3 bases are TGTGCCAGCAGCCCCGGGGGACCGAACACCGGGGAGCTGTTTTTT. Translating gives CASSPGGPNTGELFF.